One sample yielded the 18 T cell receptor beta chains listed below, sequenced in a study of cytomegalovirus exposure and HLA in healthy donors. The PCR employed 60 Vbeta primers together with 13 Jbeta primers. Here immunoSEQ multiplex PCR was the method, and the copy in TCRdb shows in-frame clones only, minus some. Here the sample spans roughly 60,000 clones, 75% to 85% being singletons. Sequenced sample: PBMCs. Receptors were obtained from a female donor in good health and CMV-seronegative.

This rearrangement joins TRBV6-5 to TRBJ1-2; no clear D gene. The CDR3 runs to 11 residues. Trimming took 8 bases from V and 4 from J, leaving 8 bases between them. The germline gives CDR1 MNHEY, CDR2 SVGAGI. The CDR3 loop reads CASLGFYGYTF. In nucleotides, the CDR3 is TGTGCCAGCTTGGGCTTCTATGGCTACACCTTC.

The gene calls are TRBV4-2 and TRBJ2-5, with TRBD2 matching 12 bases. The trim removed 4 bases at V and 3 bases at J, leaving 6 bases unmatched. This CDR3 spans 16 amino acids. Germline V gene lookup returns CDR1 LGHNA and CDR2 YNFKEQ. The DNA of the CDR3 is TGTGCCAGCAGCCCTACTAGCGGGGGGACGAAAGAGACCCAGTACTTC. This translates into CASSPTSGGTKETQYF.

The sample holds a few counts of this clone. The gene calls are TRBV2 and TRBJ1-5; D is ambiguous. CDR3 size: 12 residues. Per the germline V gene, CDR1 is SNHLY and CDR2 is FYNNEI. V gave up 4 bases and J gave up 8 bases, with 9 bases separating them. The CDR3 sequence is CASSAGLEPQHF. Here the CDR3 DNA reads TGTGCCAGCAGTGCGGGTTTAGAGCCCCAGCATTTT.

This clone was found once. The chain has TRBV14 and TRBJ1-2; D possibly corresponds to TRBD1 (6 bases). CDR1 and CDR2 (germline): SGHDN, FVKESK. CDR3 length: 13 residues. V was trimmed by 5 bases and J by 4 bases, leaving 11 bases between them. The CDR3 nucleotides read TGTGCCAGCAGCTACAGGGTCTCCTATGGCTACACCTTC. As protein: CASSYRVSYGYTF. The full variable domain, with the rest looked up from reference TRBV14 and TRBJ1-2, is EAGVTQFPSHSVIEKGQTVTLRCDPISGHDNLYWYRRVMGKEIKFLLHFVKESKQDESGMPNNRFLAERTGGTYSTLKVQPAELEDSGVYFCASSYRVSYGYTFGSGTRLTVV.

This clone appeared once. The chain carries TRBV7-9 and TRBJ1-1; no clear D. Looked up from germline, CDR1 is SEHNR and CDR2 is FQNEAQ (reference sequence). V lost 5 bases to trimming and J lost 1 base, with 11 bases between them. The CDR3 spans 14 residues. CDR3 in DNA: TGTGCCAGCAGCCTACCTAGCGGGAACACTGAAGCTTTCTTT. This encodes CASSLPSGNTEAFF.

Of note for this clone: Other DNA variants within this sample encode the same CDR3. The chain recombines TRBV7-9 with TRBJ2-2; D is uncertain. The CDR3 totals 15 residues. Germline V lookup: CDR1 SEHNR, CDR2 FQNEAQ (reference sequence). Trimming removed 1 base at V and 2 bases at J, with 8 bases between. CDR3 DNA sequence: TGTGCCAGCAGCTTAGGACTTGCCAACACCGGGGAGCTGTTTTTT. Translating it yields CASSLGLANTGELFF.

The chain combines TRBV7-2 with TRBJ2-7; D not certain. The CDR3 totals 15 residues. V shed 4 bases and J shed 9 bases, with 22 bases lying between them. Per the germline V gene, CDR1 is SGHTA and CDR2 is FQGNSA. CDR3 DNA sequence: TGTGCCAGCAGCTCCGGATACCTAAACCCCACGGGGCAGTACTTC. Translation gives CASSSGYLNPTGQYF.

About this clone itself: One junction end does not reproduce the germline sequence, and a read error may be involved. The chain uses TRBV6-5 and TRBJ2-7, with TRBD1 matching over 10 bases. CDR1 is MNHEY and CDR2 is SVGAGI in the germline V gene. The CDR3 is 15 residues long. The CDR3 protein is CASSYRDRGAYGQYF. The CDR3 bases are TGTGCCAGCAGTTACCGGGACAGGGGCGCGTACGGGCAGTACTTC.

The chain recombines TRBV6-1 with TRBJ2-1; D is undetermined. The CDR3 extends over 15 amino acids. Trimming stripped 2 bases from V and 8 bases from J, with 16 bases between. CDR1 MNHNS and CDR2 SASEGT come from the germline V gene. Here the CDR3 DNA reads TGTGCCAGCAGTGAAATCCGAGACACGGCCGATGAGCAGTTCTTC. It yields the protein CASSEIRDTADEQFF.

A single count supports this clone. This chain uses TRBV15 with TRBJ1-2, with 8 bases identical to TRBD1. CDR3 size: 14 residues. V lost 0 bases to trimming and J lost 7 bases; unmatched junction nucleotides: 4. Germline loops: CDR1 LNHNV, CDR2 YYDKDF (reference sequence). CDR3 nucleotide sequence: TGTGCCACCAGCAGAGATGTACAGGGGGGTGGCTACACCTTC. Translating gives CATSRDVQGGGYTF.

The chain employs TRBV5-1 and TRBJ2-7; 8 positions agree with TRBD2. The length of the CDR3 is 14 residues. The germline V gene has CDR1 SGHRS and CDR2 YFSETQ. Unmatched junction bases numbered 9, after V lost 4 bases and J lost 6 bases. The CDR3 DNA is TGCGCCAGCAGCATGCGGGGGGAAATGTCCGAGCAGTACTTC. Translation gives CASSMRGEMSEQYF.

V and J are TRBV19 and TRBJ1-1, with TRBD1 identical over 8 bases. Trimming removed 9 bases from V and 1 base from J; junction bases left unmatched: 7. The germline gives CDR1 LNHDA, CDR2 SQIVND (reference sequence). This CDR3 is 14 amino acids long. The CDR3 nucleotides read TGTGCCAGCGCAGGGGGCAAGACGAACACTGAAGCTTTCTTT. The encoded protein is CASAGGKTNTEAFF.

The chain uses TRBV5-6 and TRBJ2-7; D is possibly TRBD1 (5 bases). This CDR3 has 14 amino acids. The germline V gene has CDR1 SGHDT and CDR2 YYEEEE. V was trimmed by 3 bases and J by 3 bases, leaving 13 bases between them. In DNA, the CDR3 is TGTGCCAGCAGCTCTCTGGGGCAGGGCTACGAGCAGTACTTC. This translates into CASSSLGQGYEQYF.

The rearrangement uses TRBV6-5 and TRBJ2-1; 7 nucleotides agree with TRBD2. Germline V gene data show CDR1 as MNHEY and CDR2 as SVGAGI. The CDR3 runs 16 residues. The J segment lost 2 bases and the V segment lost 0 bases, leaving 4 bases of the junction unmatched. The CDR3 is CASSYSRGGTYNEQFF. For the CDR3, the DNA is TGTGCCAGCAGTTACTCGCGCGGGGGTACCTACAATGAGCAGTTCTTC.

The V and J genes are TRBV29-1 and TRBJ2-5; 9 positions agree with TRBD1. The J call may not be correct, given that the DNA end is closer to TRBJ2-7. This CDR3 spans 11 amino acids. Germline V lookup: CDR1 SQVTM, CDR2 ANQGSEA. CDR3 bases: TGCAGCGTAAACAGGGGGCTCGAGCAGTACTTC. This encodes CSVNRGLEQYF.

The V and J genes are TRBV25-1 and TRBJ2-7; D perhaps matches TRBD1 (6 bases). Germline-derived CDR1 and CDR2 are MGHDK and SYGVNS. There are 14 residues in the CDR3. V lost 1 base and J 2 bases, leaving 9 bases between the germline ends. CDR3 loop: CASSESGVTYEQYF. CDR3 bases: TGTGCCAGCAGTGAATCAGGGGTCACCTACGAGCAGTACTTC.

The chain couples TRBV5-8 to TRBJ2-7; D is possibly TRBD2 (5 bases). V shed 2 bases and J shed 6 bases, with 15 bases lying between them. The CDR3 spans 14 residues. The germline V gene has CDR1 SGHTS and CDR2 YDEGEE. In nucleotides, the CDR3 is TGTGCCAGCAGCTTCGGAGGAGAAAAGTCCGAGCAGTACTTC. Translated: CASSFGGEKSEQYF.

The CDR3 bases are TGTGCCAGTAGTGGGGCAGGGACAGGGGAAGAAAAACTGTTTTTT. Protein sequence: CASSGAGTGEEKLFF. The chain carries TRBV19 and TRBJ1-4; 10 nucleotides match TRBD1. J was trimmed by 8 bases and V by 5 bases; bases with no gene match: 8. This CDR3 contains 15 residues. The germline V gene has CDR1 LNHDA and CDR2 SQIVND (reference sequence).